Presented here are 30 T cell receptor beta chains from one specimen sequenced in a study of CD8+CD57+ T cells in acquired aplastic anemia. TCR beta VDJ combinations and CDR3 sequences were profiled from genomic DNA. Each CDR3 protein gets one entry after TCRdb re-called the reads with MiXCR. The sample has 150,000 or so distinct CDR3 sequences, around 52% seen once. By flow cytometry, patients selected for sequencing had shown an expansion of CD8+CD57+ cells. The sequenced material came from sorted CD4+, CD8+, or CD8+CD57+ T cells (not recorded which) from PBMCs. All receptors derive from a human donor with aplastic anemia.

This clonotype has only one observation. This chain connects TRBV7-6 to TRBJ1-4; 8 nucleotides agree with TRBD1. The junction had 3 bases not matched to a gene; V was cut back by 2 bases and J by 7 bases. CDR1 and CDR2 from the germline V gene are SGHVS and FNYEAQ. This CDR3 contains 14 residues. Written as DNA, the CDR3 is TGTGCCAGCAGCTTATGGGGGACAGGTGAAAAACTGTTTTTT. This sequence encodes CASSLWGTGEKLFF.

This clonotype appeared many times. The V gene is TRBV9, the J gene TRBJ2-7, with 10 bases that match TRBD2. The CDR3 consists of 15 residues. The V gene's germline CDR1 is SGDLS and CDR2 YYNGEE. With V trimmed by 3 bases and J by 5 bases, 8 bases remained unmatched. The CDR3 DNA reads as TGTGCCAGCAGCGCCAGAGCGGGAGGGTCTGACGAGCAGTACTTC. This translates into CASSARAGGSDEQYF.

The rearrangement links TRBV7-3 to TRBJ2-3; no firm D call. With 2 bases removed from V and 0 bases from J, the gap between germline ends came to 9 bases. Germline V gene lookup returns CDR1 SGHTA and CDR2 FQGTGA. The CDR3 totals 15 residues. This CDR3 is CASSLLSTSTDTQYF. The CDR3 coding sequence is TGTGCCAGCAGCTTACTTAGTACTAGCACAGATACGCAGTATTTT.

This clonotype was counted many times. The chain employs TRBV29-1 and TRBJ1-2; D gene unclear. Trimming removed 5 bases from V and 2 bases from J, with 9 bases in between. The CDR3 sequence is 12 residues long. Germline V gives CDR1 SQVTM, CDR2 ANQGSEA. The CDR3 bases are TGCAGCGTTTTAGGAGGGAACTATGGCTACACCTTC. Residues: CSVLGGNYGYTF. The whole variable domain, filled in from reference TRBV29-1 and TRBJ1-2, reads SAVISQKPSRDICQRGTSLTIQCQVDSQVTMMFWYRQQPGQSLTLIATANQGSEATYESGFVIDKFPISRPNLTFSTLTVSNMSPEDSSIYLCSVLGGNYGYTFGSGTRLTVV.

The chain carries TRBV19 and TRBJ1-1; D is ambiguous. The germline V gene has CDR1 LNHDA and CDR2 SQIVND (reference sequence). This CDR3 spans 13 amino acids. V gave up 1 base and J gave up 5 bases, with 8 bases separating them. CDR3 nucleotide sequence: TGTGCCAGTAGTATAGTACGGGGTACTGAAGCTTTCTTT. This translates into CASSIVRGTEAFF.

The V gene is TRBV15, the J gene TRBJ2-1, with 10 bases identical to TRBD2. Germline values: CDR1 LNHNV, CDR2 YYDKDF (reference sequence). With 3 bases clipped from V and 8 bases from J, the junction kept 7 bases outside the gene matches. CDR3 length: 15 residues. DNA of the CDR3: TGTGCCACCAGCAGTAGCAGCGGGGGGGTGGATGAGCAGTTCTTC. Its translation is CATSSSSGGVDEQFF. Complete variable domain (other parts from reference TRBV15 and TRBJ2-1): DAMVIQNPRYQVTQFGKPVTLSCSQTLNHNVMYWYQQKSSQAPKLLFHYYDKDFNNEADTPDNFQSRRPNTSFCFLDIRSPGLGDTAMYLCATSSSSGGVDEQFFGPGTRLTVL.

The gene calls are TRBV7-2 and TRBJ2-1; 8 nucleotides align to TRBD1. Germline trimming cut 5 bases from V and 10 bases from J; bases unmatched to any gene: 7. Per germline, CDR1 SGHTA and CDR2 FQGNSA. The CDR3 spans 13 residues. The CDR3 nucleotides are TGTGCCAGCAGCCCGAGGACAGGGTTCGAGCAGTTCTTC. It translates to CASSPRTGFEQFF.

The chain employs TRBV2 and TRBJ2-2; 7 bases are a match to TRBD1. CDR3 length equals 15 residues. The V and J ends lost 4 bases and 3 bases, in that order; junction bases with no gene match: 5. Germline lookup yields CDR1 SNHLY and CDR2 FYNNEI. DNA for the CDR3: TGTGCCAGCAGTGTTAACAGGGGCGACACCGGGGAGCTGTTTTTT. Translated, it gives CASSVNRGDTGELFF.

There are many counts of this clonotype. The genes are TRBV5-1 and TRBJ2-1; D unresolved. In germline, CDR1 is SGHRS, CDR2 YFSETQ. This CDR3 comprises 13 residues. Trimming left V 2 bases short and J 8 bases short, with 11 bases between. The CDR3 bases are TGCGCCAGCAGCTTTGGATCTGGCTATGAGCAGTTCTTC. As protein: CASSFGSGYEQFF.

The V and J genes are TRBV9 and TRBJ2-7; unclear D gene. Germline V gene sequence: CDR1 SGDLS, CDR2 YYNGEE. This CDR3 has 12 amino acids. V lost 3 bases, J lost 4 bases, and 8 bases lay in between. The CDR3 spells CASSADGYEQYF. In DNA form, the CDR3 reads TGTGCCAGCAGCGCAGATGGGTACGAGCAGTACTTC.

This clonotype was seen at least ten times. The chain recombines TRBV10-3 with TRBJ2-7, with 9 nucleotides matching TRBD1. This CDR3 comprises 14 residues. Germline CDR1 is ENHRY and CDR2 is SYGVKD. The junction had 2 bases not matched to a gene; V was cut back by 3 bases and J by 2 bases. CDR3 DNA sequence: TGTGCCATCAGTGAAGGGACAGGGACCTACGAGCAGTACTTC. The encoded protein is CAISEGTGTYEQYF.

This clonotype came up many times. This chain connects TRBV7-2 to TRBJ1-1; D not certain. Germline CDR1 and CDR2: SGHTA and FQGNSA. V gave up 3 bases and J gave up 1 base, with 6 bases separating them. The CDR3 consists of 13 residues. In nucleotides, the CDR3 is TGTGCCAGCAGCTTCGAATGGAACACTGAAGCTTTCTTT. Its protein is CASSFEWNTEAFF. Combining the CDR3 with reference TRBV7-2 and TRBJ1-1 gives the whole variable domain GAGVSQSPSNKVTEKGKDVELRCDPISGHTALYWYRQSLGQGLEFLIYFQGNSAPDKSGLPSDRFSAERTGGSVSTLTIQRTQQEDSAVYLCASSFEWNTEAFFGQGTRLTVV.

A note on this clonotype: A much larger clone lies a single base off, so this may be a read error. This chain uses TRBV16 with TRBJ2-1, with D perhaps matching TRBD2 (6 bases). CDR3 length: 14 amino acids. Germline values: CDR1 KGHSY, CDR2 FQNENV. This CDR3 reads CASSQREETNEQSF. In DNA form, the CDR3 reads TGTGCCAGCAGCCAAAGGGAGGAGACCAATGAGCAGTCCTTC.

This rearrangement joins TRBV9 to TRBJ1-1; no clear D gene. The CDR3 contains 15 residues. V shed 0 bases and J shed 0 bases, with 9 bases lying between them. Per the germline V gene, CDR1 is SGDLS and CDR2 is YYNGEE. CDR3 amino acids: CASSVASRMNTEAFF. The CDR3 nucleotides are TGTGCCAGCAGCGTAGCGAGCAGGATGAACACTGAAGCTTTCTTT.

The rearrangement uses TRBV19 and TRBJ2-5, with TRBD1 identical over 7 bases. Germline V gene data show CDR1 as LNHDA and CDR2 as SQIVND (reference sequence). This CDR3 region has 13 residues. J gave up 5 bases and V 4 bases, and 4 bases lay outside the gene matches. CDR3 amino acids: CASSNRGLETQYF. The CDR3 DNA is TGTGCCAGTAGTAACAGGGGTCTTGAGACCCAGTACTTC.

As concerns this clonotype: One junction end disagrees with the germline gene, perhaps due to a read error. The gene calls are TRBV25-1 and TRBJ1-6; tentatively, D is TRBD1 (6 bases). The CDR3 loop spans 16 amino acids. Germline lookup yields CDR1 MGHDK and CDR2 SYGVNS. The CDR3 region is CASGDGQRLFYTPFHF. The CDR3 nucleotides are TGTGCCAGCGGCGACGGACAGCGACTGTTTTATACACCCTTCCACTTT. The whole variable domain, remainder taken from reference TRBV25-1 and TRBJ1-6, is EADIYQTPRYLVIGTGKKITLECSQTMGHDKMYWYQQDPGMELHLIHYSYGVNSTEKGDLSSESTVSRIRTEHFPLTLESARPSHTSQYLCASGDGQRLFYTPFHFGNGTRLTVT.

This clonotype was seen ten or more times. This rearrangement joins TRBV7-2 to TRBJ2-2, with D perhaps matching TRBD1 (6 bases). Trimming stripped 5 bases from V and 0 bases from J, with 10 bases between. CDR3 length: 15 amino acids. The germline CDR1 and CDR2 sequences are SGHTA and FQGNSA. In DNA, the CDR3 is TGTGCCAGCAGCGAGGGGACACCGAACACCGGGGAGCTGTTTTTT. It is translated as CASSEGTPNTGELFF.

The rearrangement uses TRBV4-1 and TRBJ1-3; D possibly corresponds to TRBD1 (6 bases). With 3 bases removed from V and 0 bases from J, the gap between germline ends came to 30 bases. Per the germline V gene, CDR1 is MGHRA and CDR2 is YSYEKL. This CDR3 spans 22 amino acids. CDR3 DNA sequence: TGCGCCAGCAGCCACAGGCCGTCGTCGTCCACTTCCGGACAGCCCTCTGGAAACACCATATATTTT. Amino acid sequence: CASSHRPSSSTSGQPSGNTIYF.

V and J are TRBV5-1 and TRBJ1-1; D gene ambiguous. V gave up 5 bases and J gave up 8 bases, with 13 bases separating them. The CDR3 totals 12 residues. Germline CDR1 is SGHRS and CDR2 is YFSETQ. The CDR3 sequence is CASSRAGGEAFF. The CDR3 DNA sequence: TGCGCCAGCAGTCGGGCGGGTGGGGAAGCTTTCTTT.

This chain connects TRBV5-1 to TRBJ2-1, with TRBD1 matching 7 bases. Germline CDR1 reads SGHRS; CDR2 reads YFSETQ. The CDR3 consists of 16 residues. Trimming took 3 bases from V and 10 from J; bases not matched to a gene: 16. CDR3 sequence reads: CASSSTEAGGLVEQFF. The CDR3 nucleotides read TGCGCCAGCAGCTCCACGGAGGCAGGGGGTCTTGTCGAGCAGTTCTTC.

In this sample, this clonotype turned up many times. This chain links TRBV7-9 with TRBJ2-1, with D unclear. V lost 4 bases and J 6 bases, leaving 16 bases between the germline ends. The CDR3 spans 15 residues. Germline lookup yields CDR1 SEHNR and CDR2 FQNEAQ (reference sequence). The CDR3 is CASSSDAAYFNEQFF. The CDR3 coding sequence is TGTGCCAGCAGCTCTGACGCCGCTTACTTCAATGAGCAGTTCTTC.

The CDR3 spells CATSSSRSGQGMCEQFF. In DNA form, the CDR3 reads TGTGCCACCAGCAGCTCCAGGTCGGGACAGGGGATGTGTGAGCAGTTCTTC. V gene TRBV15 combines with J gene TRBJ2-1; TRBD1 agrees at 10 bases. Germline CDR1 and CDR2: LNHNV and YYDKDF (reference sequence). V shed 3 bases, J shed 9 bases, and the junction held 14 bases outside the gene matches. There are 17 residues in the CDR3.

In its sample, this clonotype was seen many times. The V gene is TRBV16, the J gene TRBJ2-3; TRBD1 or TRBD2 may be the D gene (5 bases each). Germline-derived CDR1 and CDR2 are KGHSY and FQNENV. V was trimmed by 2 bases and J by 2 bases, leaving 11 bases between them. The CDR3 runs to 15 residues. For the CDR3, the DNA is TGTGCCAGCAGCCAAGAGGGACGGGACACAGATACGCAGTATTTT. Amino acids: CASSQEGRDTDTQYF.

V is TRBV7-2 and J is TRBJ1-2, with D perhaps TRBD1 (5 bases). Per the germline V gene, CDR1 is SGHTA and CDR2 is FQGNSA. Deletions cut 1 base from V and 5 bases from J, with 8 bases between. CDR3 length: 13 amino acids. For the CDR3, the DNA is TGTGCCAGCAGCTTAGAAGGGGATTATGGCTACACCTTC. This sequence encodes CASSLEGDYGYTF.

This clonotype was observed once. J is TRBJ1-5 and V is TRBV10-3; TRBD1 matches 10 bases. V lost 4 bases to trimming and J lost 2 bases; unmatched junction nucleotides: 5. This CDR3 comprises 16 residues. In germline, CDR1 is ENHRY, CDR2 SYGVKD. CDR3 nucleotide sequence: TGTGCCATCAGTGGAACCGGGACAGGGGGCAATCAGCCCCAGCATTTT. Translation: CAISGTGTGGNQPQHF.

This clonotype was seen at least ten times. The chain has TRBV9 and TRBJ1-3; D is unclear. CDR1 SGDLS and CDR2 YYNGEE come from the germline V gene. V lost 0 bases to trimming and J lost 3 bases, with 1 base between them. CDR3 length: 12 amino acids. Here the CDR3 DNA reads TGTGCCAGCAGCGTAGGTGGAAACACCATATATTTT. This codes for CASSVGGNTIYF.

This clonotype was seen only once. V usage is TRBV10-3 and J usage is TRBJ1-2, with D possibly being TRBD1 (5 bases). Germline V gene sequence: CDR1 ENHRY, CDR2 SYGVKD. The CDR3 contains 15 residues. The germline V and J ends were trimmed by 3 bases and 6 bases, with 17 bases remaining between them. The CDR3 sequence is CAISDLLDGANGYTF. DNA of the CDR3: TGTGCCATCAGTGACCTATTAGATGGGGCAAATGGCTACACCTTC.

For this clonotype: Because the CDR3 is missing its conserved closing phenylalanine or tryptophan, this is likely a read error. The rearrangement uses TRBV7-8 and TRBJ1-1; 10 bases line up with TRBD1. With V trimmed by 5 bases and J by 7 bases, 10 bases remained unmatched. Germline CDR1 and CDR2: SGHVS and FQNEAQ. The CDR3 loop spans 15 amino acids. In nucleotides, the CDR3 is TGTGCCAGCAGCACCATTGCTGGACAGGGGGTTGAAGCTTTCCTT. This codes for CASSTIAGQGVEAFL.

The rearrangement links TRBV24-1 to TRBJ2-1; D possibly matches TRBD1 or TRBD2 (5 bases each). V shed 2 bases and J shed 9 bases, with 7 bases lying between them. Germline assignment: CDR1 KGHDR and CDR2 SFDVKD. CDR3 length equals 12 residues. The CDR3: CATSDSGSEQFF. CDR3 bases: TGTGCCACCAGTGATTCAGGGAGTGAGCAGTTCTTC.

This clonotype appeared many times. The chain combines TRBV9 with TRBJ2-3; TRBD2 might be the D (6 bases). The CDR3 runs 18 residues. Germline CDR1 is SGDLS and CDR2 is YYNGEE. Between the trimmed V and J ends, which lost 0 bases and 3 bases, there was a span of 20 bases. The chain's CDR3 is CASSVAAGPRGGTDTQYF. The CDR3 DNA reads TGTGCCAGCAGCGTAGCGGCGGGGCCGCGTGGTGGAACAGATACGCAGTATTTT.